This TCR beta chain was profiled in a study of blood T cell repertoires in COVID-19. In the authors' methods: The authors estimated nucleated cell counts from reference gene primer amplification. Sequencing was performed with immunoSEQ multiplex PCR; in TCRdb, only in-frame clones are kept and a portion is missing. For V, J and clone size, that table is used; D and trimming come from the DNA. The table shows approximately 210,000 clones, with roughly 91% occurring only once. V lost 3 bases to trimming and J lost 4 bases, with 17 bases between them. Germline loops: CDR1 MNHNS, CDR2 SASEGT. This CDR3 comprises 16 residues.

This rearrangement joins TRBV6-1 to TRBJ2-3, with a weak D call TRBD2 (5 bases). Material for sequencing was peripheral blood. The TCR sequence derives from a human donor in a cohort sampled during active COVID-19. CDR3 sequence: CASSERLGRRADTQYF. The CDR3 nucleotides are TGTGCCAGCAGTGAGCGTCTTGGCCGGCGGGCAGATACGCAGTATTTT.